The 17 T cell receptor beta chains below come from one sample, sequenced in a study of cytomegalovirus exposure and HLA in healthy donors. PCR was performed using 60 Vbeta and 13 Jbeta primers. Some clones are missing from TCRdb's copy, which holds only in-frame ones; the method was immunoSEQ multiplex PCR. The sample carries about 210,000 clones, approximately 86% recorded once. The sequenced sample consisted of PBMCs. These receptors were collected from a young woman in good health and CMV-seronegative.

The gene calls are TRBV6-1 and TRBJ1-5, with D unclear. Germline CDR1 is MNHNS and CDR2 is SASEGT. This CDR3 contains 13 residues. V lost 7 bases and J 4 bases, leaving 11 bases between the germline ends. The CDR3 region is CASTWSWNQPQHF. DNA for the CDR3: TGTGCCAGCACGTGGAGTTGGAATCAGCCCCAGCATTTT.

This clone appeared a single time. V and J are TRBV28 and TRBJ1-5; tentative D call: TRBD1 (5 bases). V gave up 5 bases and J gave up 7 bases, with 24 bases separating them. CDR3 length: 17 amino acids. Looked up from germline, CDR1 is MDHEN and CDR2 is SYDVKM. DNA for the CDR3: TGTGCCAGCAGTCTAACTTCCCTGTACAGGTCCAGACAGCCCCAGCATTTT. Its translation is CASSLTSLYRSRQPQHF.

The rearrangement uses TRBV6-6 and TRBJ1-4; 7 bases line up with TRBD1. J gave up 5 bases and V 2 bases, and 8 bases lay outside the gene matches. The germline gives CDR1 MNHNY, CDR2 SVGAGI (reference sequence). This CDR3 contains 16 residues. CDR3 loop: CASSYAGTDINEKLFF. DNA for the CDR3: TGTGCCAGCAGTTACGCCGGGACAGATATAAATGAAAAACTGTTTTTT.

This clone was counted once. The CDR3 bases are TGTGCCTGGAGCGGCAGACTGCAAGAGACCCAGTACTTC. Protein: CAWSGRLQETQYF. The chain carries TRBV30 and TRBJ2-5; D not certain. Trimming removed 3 bases at V and 2 bases at J, with 10 bases between. Germline V gives CDR1 GTSNPN, CDR2 SVGIG (reference sequence). This CDR3 comprises 13 residues.

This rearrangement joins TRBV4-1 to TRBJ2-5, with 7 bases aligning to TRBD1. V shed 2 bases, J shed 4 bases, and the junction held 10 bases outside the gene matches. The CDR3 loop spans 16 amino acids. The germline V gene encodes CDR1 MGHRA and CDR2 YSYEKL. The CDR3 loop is CASSQTPTGWVETQYF. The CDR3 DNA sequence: TGCGCCAGCAGCCAAACCCCGACAGGGTGGGTAGAGACCCAGTACTTC.

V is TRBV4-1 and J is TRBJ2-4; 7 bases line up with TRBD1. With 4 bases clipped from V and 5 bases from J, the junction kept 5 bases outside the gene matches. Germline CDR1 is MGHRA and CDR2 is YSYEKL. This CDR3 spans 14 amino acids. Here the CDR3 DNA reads TGCGCCAGCAGCCGGTACAGGGGACAAAACATTCAGTACTTC. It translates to CASSRYRGQNIQYF.

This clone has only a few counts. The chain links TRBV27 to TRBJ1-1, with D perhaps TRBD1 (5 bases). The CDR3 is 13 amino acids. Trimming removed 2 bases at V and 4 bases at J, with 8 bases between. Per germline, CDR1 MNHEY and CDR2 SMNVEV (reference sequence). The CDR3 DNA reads TGTGCCAGCAGTTTACGGGGGAGCACTGAAGCTTTCTTT. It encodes CASSLRGSTEAFF.

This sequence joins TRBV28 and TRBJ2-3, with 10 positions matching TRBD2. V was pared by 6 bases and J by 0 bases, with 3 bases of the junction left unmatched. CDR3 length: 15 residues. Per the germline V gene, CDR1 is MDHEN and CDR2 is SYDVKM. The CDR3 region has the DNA TGTGCCAGCAGGACTAGCGGGTCTAGCACAGATACGCAGTATTTT. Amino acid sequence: CASRTSGSSTDTQYF.

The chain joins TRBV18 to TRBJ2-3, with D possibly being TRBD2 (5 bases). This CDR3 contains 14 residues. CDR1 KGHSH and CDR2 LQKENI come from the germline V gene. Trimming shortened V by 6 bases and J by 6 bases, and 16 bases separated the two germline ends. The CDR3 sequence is CASSGSPLADTQYF. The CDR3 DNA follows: TGTGCCAGCTCTGGGTCTCCATTAGCGGATACGCAGTATTTT.

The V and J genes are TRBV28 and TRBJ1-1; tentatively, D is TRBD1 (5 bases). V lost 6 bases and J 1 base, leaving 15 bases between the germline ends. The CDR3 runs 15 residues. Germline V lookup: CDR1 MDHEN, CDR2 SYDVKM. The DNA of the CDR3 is TGTGCCAGCAGAAAGCGGGGGAAGAAGAACACTGAAGCTTTCTTT. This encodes CASRKRGKKNTEAFF. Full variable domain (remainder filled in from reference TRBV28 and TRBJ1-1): DVKVTQSSRYLVKRTGEKVFLECVQDMDHENMFWYRQDPGLGLRLIYFSYDVKMKEKGDIPEGYSVSREKKERFSLILESASTNQTSMYLCASRKRGKKNTEAFFGQGTRLTVV.

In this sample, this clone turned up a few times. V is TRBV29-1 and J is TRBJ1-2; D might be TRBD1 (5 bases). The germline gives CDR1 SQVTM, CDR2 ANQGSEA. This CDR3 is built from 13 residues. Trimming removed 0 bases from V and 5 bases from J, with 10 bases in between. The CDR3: CSVEDLPGYGYTF. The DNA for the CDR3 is TGCAGCGTTGAAGATCTGCCAGGGTATGGCTACACCTTC.

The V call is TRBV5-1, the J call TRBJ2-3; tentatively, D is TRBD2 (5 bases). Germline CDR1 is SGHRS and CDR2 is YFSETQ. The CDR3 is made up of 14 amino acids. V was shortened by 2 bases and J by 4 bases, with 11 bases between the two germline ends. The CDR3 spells CASSLPGLADTQYF. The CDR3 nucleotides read TGCGCCAGCAGCTTACCGGGATTAGCAGATACGCAGTATTTT.

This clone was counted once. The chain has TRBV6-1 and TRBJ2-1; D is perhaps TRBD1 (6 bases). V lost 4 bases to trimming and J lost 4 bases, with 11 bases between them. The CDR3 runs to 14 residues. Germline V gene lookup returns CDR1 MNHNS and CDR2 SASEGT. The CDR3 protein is CASSGGGWYNEQFF. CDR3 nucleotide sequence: TGTGCCAGCAGTGGAGGGGGTTGGTACAATGAGCAGTTCTTC.

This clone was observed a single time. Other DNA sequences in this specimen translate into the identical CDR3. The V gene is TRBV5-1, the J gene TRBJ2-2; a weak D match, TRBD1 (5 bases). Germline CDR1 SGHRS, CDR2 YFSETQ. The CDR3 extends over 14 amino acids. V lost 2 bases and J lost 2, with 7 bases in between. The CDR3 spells CASSLGQNTGELFF. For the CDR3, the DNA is TGCGCCAGCAGCTTAGGACAAAACACCGGGGAGCTGTTTTTT.

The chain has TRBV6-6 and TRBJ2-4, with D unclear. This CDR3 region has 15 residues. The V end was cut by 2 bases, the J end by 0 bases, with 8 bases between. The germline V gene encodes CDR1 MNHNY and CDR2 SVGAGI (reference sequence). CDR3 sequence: CASSYDGLAKNIQYF. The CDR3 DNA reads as TGTGCCAGCAGTTACGATGGGCTAGCCAAAAACATTCAGTACTTC.

CDR3 loop: CASSLDLGYEQYF. CDR3 nucleotides: TGCGCCAGCAGCTTGGATCTGGGCTACGAGCAGTACTTC. The chain links TRBV5-1 to TRBJ2-5; D is uncertain. The DNA end favors TRBJ2-7, so the J call may be wrong. Germline CDR1 and CDR2: SGHRS and YFSETQ. This CDR3 has 13 residues.

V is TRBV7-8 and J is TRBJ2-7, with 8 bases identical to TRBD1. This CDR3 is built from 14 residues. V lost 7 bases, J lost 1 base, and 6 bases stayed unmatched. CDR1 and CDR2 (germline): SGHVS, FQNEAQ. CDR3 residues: CASTPDRVSYEQYF. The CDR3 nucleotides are TGTGCCAGCACCCCGGACAGGGTGTCCTACGAGCAGTACTTC.